This TCR beta chain was captured by sequencing in a study of response to subunit inactivated influenza vaccine. The study's findings and limits: Authors suggested few new T cells are recruited by each seasonal influenza vaccination.

This clonotype was counted many times. The target antigen is unknown. TCRdb re-called the RT-PCR reads with MiXCR, one entry per CDR3 protein. The profile shows around 530,000 distinct CDR3 sequences, approximately 15% of them singletons. V shed 5 bases, J shed 4 bases, and the junction held 0 bases outside the gene matches. There are 12 residues in the CDR3. The sample consisted of CD4+ T cells sorted from PBMCs, taken around 25 months after vaccination. The chain links TRBV12-3 or TRBV12-4 to TRBJ2-7, with 9 positions matching TRBD2. The clonotype comes from a man aged 50 to 69 who received an inactivated influenza vaccine. The CDR3 reads CASSTSGYEQYF. CDR3 coding DNA: TGTGCCAGCAGTACTAGCGGGTACGAGCAGTACTTC.